This passage covers 18 T cell receptor beta chains from one sample sequenced in a study of blood T cell repertoires in COVID-19. Profiling relied on immunoSEQ multiplex PCR, and the TCRdb table lists in-frame clones only, not all of them. The table lists 110,000 to 150,000 clones, approximately 90% of them singletons. Material: peripheral blood. The receptors come from a woman aged 80 or over with acute or convalescent COVID-19.

This chain links TRBV2 with TRBJ1-2, with a weak D call TRBD1 (5 bases). Germline V gene data show CDR1 as SNHLY and CDR2 as FYNNEI. Trimming stripped 2 bases from V and 2 bases from J, with 6 bases between. The CDR3 runs 13 residues. Here the CDR3 reads CASSEQGNYGYTF. For the CDR3, the DNA is TGTGCCAGCAGTGAACAGGGCAACTATGGCTACACCTTC.

This clone appeared once. The rearrangement joins TRBV2 to TRBJ1-2; no reliable D call. The CDR3 sequence is 12 residues long. The germline V gene has CDR1 SNHLY and CDR2 FYNNEI. Trimming left V 5 bases short and J 2 bases short, with 6 bases between. This CDR3 reads CASSLRNYGYTF. CDR3 DNA: TGTGCCAGCAGTCTGAGGAACTATGGCTACACCTTC.

The V and J genes are TRBV5-1 and TRBJ2-5, with D perhaps TRBD2 (5 bases). The V gene's germline CDR1 is SGHRS and CDR2 YFSETQ. Trimming pared 0 bases from V and 9 bases from J, leaving 18 bases between. The length of the CDR3 is 15 residues. CDR3 sequence: CASSLEGGRGGAQYF. CDR3 bases: TGCGCCAGCAGCTTGGAAGGAGGTCGGGGTGGGGCCCAGTACTTC.

The chain links TRBV28 to TRBJ1-2, with D hard to call. Between the trimmed V and J ends, which lost 6 bases and 2 bases, there was a span of 10 bases. The CDR3 is 13 residues long. Germline V CDR1 and CDR2: MDHEN, SYDVKM. This CDR3 is CASSSTQNYGYTF. Written as DNA, the CDR3 is TGTGCCAGCAGCTCCACACAGAACTATGGCTACACCTTC.

The chain uses TRBV29-1 and TRBJ1-1; no clear D gene. V was pared by 2 bases and J by 1 base, with 5 bases between. Germline V gene lookup returns CDR1 SQVTM and CDR2 ANQGSEA. This CDR3 is built from 12 residues. DNA of the CDR3: TGCAGCGTTGAATTGGCGAACACTGAAGCTTTCTTT. This encodes CSVELANTEAFF.

This clone appeared a single time. In nucleotides, the CDR3 is TGTGCCAGCAGCCGCCAGGGAAGCTCCTATAATTCACCCCTCCACTTT. Its translation: CASSRQGSSYNSPLHF. The chain carries TRBV5-5 and TRBJ1-6; D might be TRBD1 (5 bases). V lost 4 bases, J lost 0 bases, and 11 bases lay in between. CDR3 length equals 16 residues. The germline gives CDR1 SGHKS, CDR2 YYEKEE (reference sequence). Variable domain in full (rest from reference TRBV5-5 and TRBJ1-6): DAGVTQSPTHLIKTRGQQVTLRCSPISGHKSVSWYQQVLGQGPQFIFQYYEKEERGRGNFPDRFSARQFPNYSSELNVNALLLGDSALYLCASSRQGSSYNSPLHFGNGTRLTVT.

V gene TRBV10-3 combines with J gene TRBJ2-7; 8 bases align to TRBD1. The CDR3 spans 13 residues. CDR1 ENHRY and CDR2 SYGVKD come from the germline V gene. J was trimmed by 3 bases and V by 11 bases; bases with no gene match: 9. CDR3 protein: CAAASTGGYEQYF. The CDR3 nucleotides read TGTGCCGCTGCATCCACAGGGGGCTACGAGCAGTACTTC.

This clone was picked up one time. The chain has TRBV20-1 and TRBJ1-1; no definite D call. The V end was cut by 5 bases, the J end by 4 bases, with 8 bases between. Looked up from germline, CDR1 is DFQATT and CDR2 is SNEGSKA (reference sequence). The CDR3 spans 11 residues. CDR3 DNA sequence: TGCAGTGCTCCCACCGGCACTGAAGCTTTCTTT. Translating it yields CSAPTGTEAFF.

The V gene is TRBV5-1, the J gene TRBJ2-1; D ambiguous. Germline V lookup: CDR1 SGHRS, CDR2 YFSETQ. This CDR3 has 16 residues. Trimming left V 1 base short and J 0 bases short, with 11 bases between. The CDR3 reads CASSLTVFSSYNEQFF. The CDR3 DNA sequence: TGCGCCAGCAGCTTGACAGTCTTCAGCTCCTACAATGAGCAGTTCTTC.

J is TRBJ2-1 and V is TRBV5-1, with D unresolved. This CDR3 spans 14 amino acids. The V end lost 1 base, the J end lost 0 bases, and 5 bases lay between the germline ends. In germline, CDR1 is SGHRS, CDR2 YFSETQ. The CDR3 loop is CASSLPSSYNEQFF. CDR3 bases: TGCGCCAGCAGCTTGCCCAGCTCCTACAATGAGCAGTTCTTC.

The chain is built from TRBV19 and TRBJ1-1; D may be TRBD1 (5 bases). CDR1 and CDR2 from the germline V gene are LNHDA and SQIVND (reference sequence). Deletions cut 3 bases from V and 4 bases from J, with 12 bases between. The CDR3 has 14 amino acids. CDR3 sequence reads: CASSIVGGVTEAFF. The CDR3 nucleotides read TGTGCCAGTAGTATCGTTGGGGGGGTCACTGAAGCTTTCTTT. Full variable domain (remainder filled in from reference TRBV19 and TRBJ1-1): DGGITQSPKYLFRKEGQNVTLSCEQNLNHDAMYWYRQDPGQGLRLIYYSQIVNDFQKGDIAEGYSVSREKKESFPLTVTSAQKNPTAFYLCASSIVGGVTEAFFGQGTRLTVV.

In its sample, this clone was seen a few times. The chain has TRBV4-3 and TRBJ2-7; weak D call: TRBD1 (6 bases). The germline CDR1 and CDR2 sequences are LGHNA and YSLEER. This CDR3 has 15 residues. The V end lost 4 bases, the J end lost 3 bases, and 16 bases lay between the germline ends. Written as DNA, the CDR3 is TGCGCCAGCAGCCTGTCCCAACAGGGTAACTACGAGCAGTACTTC. Translating it yields CASSLSQQGNYEQYF.

This sequence joins TRBV9 and TRBJ2-1; 7 positions agree with TRBD1. This CDR3 comprises 13 residues. V trimming: 10 bases; J trimming: 4 bases; junction bases outside the gene matches: 8. Looked up from germline, CDR1 is SGDLS and CDR2 is YYNGEE. DNA for the CDR3: TGTGCCGGATCCGGGACAGAGTACAATGAGCAGTTCTTC. As protein: CAGSGTEYNEQFF.

This chain links TRBV10-3 with TRBJ2-2; 7 nucleotides align to TRBD1. The CDR3 has 15 amino acids. Germline assignment: CDR1 ENHRY and CDR2 SYGVKD. After removal of 6 bases from V and 6 bases from J, the junction contained 10 bases not matched to a gene. The CDR3 region is CAIRRQGKRSGELFF. As DNA, the CDR3 is TGTGCCATCAGGAGACAGGGAAAGAGGTCCGGGGAGCTGTTTTTT.

J is TRBJ2-1 and V is TRBV9; possibly TRBD2 for D (6 bases). V lost 0 bases to trimming and J lost 7 bases, with 11 bases between them. Germline V gene sequence: CDR1 SGDLS, CDR2 YYNGEE. The CDR3 is 14 amino acids. CDR3 region: CASSVALAANEQFF. CDR3 DNA sequence: TGTGCCAGCAGCGTAGCACTAGCTGCTAATGAGCAGTTCTTC.

The chain recombines TRBV11-3 with TRBJ2-1, with D maybe TRBD2 (5 bases). The ends were cut back, 4 bases at V and 2 bases at J, with 18 bases in the middle. CDR1 SGHNT and CDR2 YENEEA come from the germline V gene. The CDR3 sequence is 17 residues long. CDR3 sequence reads: CASSSPSKSGPYNEQFF. The CDR3 coding sequence is TGTGCCAGCAGCTCACCCTCTAAGAGCGGTCCCTACAATGAGCAGTTCTTC.

The chain is built from TRBV5-1 and TRBJ1-1; the D gene is possibly TRBD1 (5 bases). V dropped 4 bases and J dropped 0 bases, with 10 bases sitting between them. The CDR3 has 14 amino acids. Germline CDR1 reads SGHRS; CDR2 reads YFSETQ. CDR3 in DNA: TGCGCCAGCAGCCAGGGCCGCATGAACACTGAAGCTTTCTTT. Its protein is CASSQGRMNTEAFF.

This clone was detected only once. This chain links TRBV27 with TRBJ1-1; D call uncertain. The CDR3 extends over 15 amino acids. V was clipped by 6 bases and J by 0 bases, with 14 bases between them. The germline V gene has CDR1 MNHEY and CDR2 SMNVEV (reference sequence). The CDR3 DNA sequence: TGTGCCAGCAGCCTGACGGGGAAGATGAACACTGAAGCTTTCTTT. This gives the protein CASSLTGKMNTEAFF.